The rows below give T cell receptor beta chains drawn from one sample of a study of T-cell reconstitution after alpha-beta-depleted transplantation in children. TCRdb re-derived calls from the PCR reads in MiXCR, one entry per CDR3 protein. This sample carries 200,000 to 300,000 distinct CDR3 sequences, approximately 12% of them seen once, and the ten largest clones take approximately 2.9%. Material: PBMCs from the stem cell graft donor, obtained from the stem cell graft. These receptors came from a human donor who donated a stem cell graft to a child with acute lymphoblastic leukemia. Each CDR3 is given with its conserved first and last residue. Each record gives: CDR3 length, V gene, CDR3 protein.

cdr3_length: 14
v_call: TRBV20-1
cdr3_aa: CSAREQGAKGPLHF

cdr3_length: 13
v_call: TRBV20-1
cdr3_aa: CSASFTSNQPQHF

cdr3_length: 11
v_call: TRBV2
cdr3_aa: CASASVNEQFF

cdr3_length: 16
v_call: TRBV2
cdr3_aa: CASSEAGQSVKNIQYF

cdr3_length: 14
v_call: TRBV3-1
cdr3_aa: CASSPGQGWTEAFF

cdr3_length: 18
v_call: TRBV7-2
cdr3_aa: CASSLRASGSGRTGELFF

cdr3_length: 14
v_call: TRBV6-5
cdr3_aa: CASSWAGSTDTQYF

cdr3_length: 12
v_call: TRBV20-1
cdr3_aa: CSARGGNTEAFF

cdr3_length: 14
v_call: TRBV29-1
cdr3_aa: CSVESGQSSYEQYF

cdr3_length: 14
v_call: TRBV7-9
cdr3_aa: CASSLHGIQETQYF

cdr3_length: 15
v_call: TRBV5-6
cdr3_aa: CASSPRDRVTGELFF

cdr3_length: 14
v_call: TRBV6-1
cdr3_aa: CASRLAGPLNEQFF

cdr3_length: 15
v_call: TRBV10-3
cdr3_aa: CATTSLGRGNTEAFF

cdr3_length: 14
v_call: TRBV5-1
cdr3_aa: CASSLRGQDNGYTF

cdr3_length: 18
v_call: TRBV5-1
cdr3_aa: CASSQHPGQSGSTYKQYF

cdr3_length: 16
v_call: TRBV9
cdr3_aa: CASSVGRGSLQETQYF

cdr3_length: 15
v_call: TRBV7-9
cdr3_aa: CASSPSGTWDTEAFF

cdr3_length: 16
v_call: TRBV5-1
cdr3_aa: CASSLARNNPSYEQYF

cdr3_length: 15
v_call: TRBV28
cdr3_aa: CASSLSWGQQETQYF

cdr3_length: 15
v_call: TRBV2
cdr3_aa: CASRGTGGTPYEQYF

cdr3_length: 16
v_call: TRBV25-1
cdr3_aa: CASSEYAQGFSYEQYF

cdr3_length: 13
v_call: TRBV30
cdr3_aa: CAWTTRGDYEQYF

cdr3_length: 16
v_call: TRBV12-3/TRBV12-4
cdr3_aa: CASTVGLAEGGDTQYF

cdr3_length: 13
v_call: TRBV20-1
cdr3_aa: CSAQDTAPYGYTF

cdr3_length: 14
v_call: TRBV5-1
cdr3_aa: CASSRRTGGGELFF

cdr3_length: 11
v_call: TRBV30
cdr3_aa: CGSTGNTEAFF

cdr3_length: 13
v_call: TRBV29-1
cdr3_aa: CSGTGTANEKLFF